This TCR beta chain stems from a study of identical twins. Trimming at V came to 5 bases and at J to 10 bases, leaving 6 bases not matched to a gene. Germline CDR1 SGHNT, CDR2 YENEEA. The CDR3 runs 13 residues. MiXCR was run by TCRdb on the 5' RACE reads, yielding one entry per CDR3 protein. The data show 200,000 to 250,000 distinct CDR3 sequences, approximately 7% seen once. The same specimen was also included in a second study, on yellow fever vaccine responses in identical twins.

J is TRBJ1-4 and V is TRBV11-3, with 8 bases fitting TRBD1. This clonotype was obtained from a woman aged 18-29 years in good health. The sequencing input was memory (CD45RO+) T cells sorted from blood. As DNA, the CDR3 is TGTGCCAGCAGCCTAGGACAGGGACGAAAACTGTTTTTT. This translates into CASSLGQGRKLFF.